A selection of T cell receptor beta chains follows, all from one sample in a study of siplizumab effects on memory and regulatory T cells. Profiling relied on immunoSEQ multiplex PCR, and the TCRdb table lists in-frame clones only, not all of them. The sample contains about 100,000 clones, about nine tenths of which appear only once. Input material: CD4+ T cells sorted from blood. These receptors were taken from a human donor in good health. Both conserved end residues are part of each CDR3. Fields, in order: J gene, V gene, CDR3 protein.

>TRBJ1-1|TRBV11-3
CASSPQGSTEAFF
>TRBJ2-5|TRBV19
CASRANQGLRETQYF
>TRBJ1-2|TRBV29-1
CSVVGHLYGYTF
>TRBJ1-4|TRBV27
CASRWDSNFATNEKLFF
>TRBJ1-2|TRBV11-2
CASSLGFQVNYGYTF
>TRBJ2-7|TRBV14
CASSQDFWRNEQYF
>TRBJ2-3|TRBV5-4
CASRARTSGGADTQYF
>TRBJ1-1|TRBV27
CASSLSPFAGRTEAFF
>TRBJ1-1|TRBV9
CASSAHPPGGSQGTEAFF
>TRBJ2-3|TRBV12-1
CASSLLAGRTDTQYF